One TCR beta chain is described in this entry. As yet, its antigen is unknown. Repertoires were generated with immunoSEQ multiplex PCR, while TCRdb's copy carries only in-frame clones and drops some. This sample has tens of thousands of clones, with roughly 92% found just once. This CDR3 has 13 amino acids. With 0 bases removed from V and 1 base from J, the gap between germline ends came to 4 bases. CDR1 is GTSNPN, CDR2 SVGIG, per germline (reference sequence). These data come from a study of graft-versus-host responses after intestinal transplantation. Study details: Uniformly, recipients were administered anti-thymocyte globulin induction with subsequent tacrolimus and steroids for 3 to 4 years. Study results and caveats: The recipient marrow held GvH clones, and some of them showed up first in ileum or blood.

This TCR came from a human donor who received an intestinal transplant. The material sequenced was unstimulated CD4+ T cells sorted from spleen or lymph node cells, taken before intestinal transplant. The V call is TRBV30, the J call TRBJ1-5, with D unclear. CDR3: CAWSVYSNQPQHF. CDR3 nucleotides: TGTGCCTGGAGTGTCTACAGCAATCAGCCCCAGCATTTT.